One and the same sample provided the 25 T cell receptor beta chains below, sequenced in a study of blood T cell repertoires in COVID-19. Only in-frame clones appear in the TCRdb table, and some are missing; sequencing was by immunoSEQ multiplex PCR. Here the sample spans tens of thousands of clones, roughly nine tenths being singletons. Sample: peripheral blood. Every receptor here comes from a man between 65 and 79 years old with active COVID-19.

This clone came up a few times. The rearrangement uses TRBV12-3 or TRBV12-4 and TRBJ1-2, with D hard to call. Trimming took off 3 bases at V and 7 bases at J, with 6 bases between the two ends. The CDR3 is 11 amino acids. The CDR3 nucleotides read TGTGCCAGCAGTTTGGCGGGTGGCTACACCTTC. Protein sequence: CASSLAGGYTF.

V gene TRBV11-2 combines with J gene TRBJ2-7; tentatively, D is TRBD2 (5 bases). Germline V lookup: CDR1 SGHAT, CDR2 FQNNGV. The CDR3 consists of 14 residues. V was shortened by 1 base and J by 4 bases, with 11 bases between the two germline ends. The CDR3, as DNA: TGTGCCAGCAGCTTAGGAGGGAGTCGGTACGAGCAGTACTTC. Its translation is CASSLGGSRYEQYF. Full variable domain (outside the CDR3, taken from reference TRBV11-2 and TRBJ2-7): EAGVAQSPRYKIIEKRQSVAFWCNPISGHATLYWYQQILGQGPKLLIQFQNNGVVDDSQLPKDRFSAERLKGVDSTLKIQPAKLEDSAVYLCASSLGGSRYEQYFGPGTRLTVT.

As for this clone: The sample carries other DNA sequences with the same CDR3. The chain joins TRBV6-5 to TRBJ2-3, with 8 bases matching TRBD2. Germline values: CDR1 MNHEY, CDR2 SVGAGI. CDR3 length: 15 amino acids. Germline trimming cut 4 bases from V and 1 base from J; bases unmatched to any gene: 4. Here the CDR3 DNA reads TGTGCCAGCAGTTCGACTAGCGCCCGCACAGATACGCAGTATTTT. Residues: CASSSTSARTDTQYF.

A note on this clone: Other DNA sequences of this sample code for an identical CDR3. The chain recombines TRBV9 with TRBJ1-1; D is possibly TRBD1 (6 bases). The CDR3 is 15 amino acids. CDR1 is SGDLS and CDR2 is YYNGEE in the germline V gene. The V and J ends lost 2 bases and 0 bases respectively, with 11 bases between them. The CDR3 loop is CASSVQGQMNTEAFF. The CDR3 DNA sequence: TGTGCCAGCAGCGTTCAGGGGCAGATGAACACTGAAGCTTTCTTT.

V usage is TRBV5-1 and J usage is TRBJ2-2; D gene uncertain. Trimming stripped 7 bases from V and 3 bases from J, with 16 bases between. CDR3 size: 15 residues. CDR1 is SGHRS and CDR2 is YFSETQ in the germline V gene. CDR3 amino acids: CASQAGQSDTGELFF. The CDR3 bases are TGCGCCAGCCAAGCTGGGCAGTCGGACACCGGGGAGCTGTTTTTT.

The chain couples TRBV4-3 to TRBJ1-1; TRBD1 agrees at 7 bases. V lost 5 bases, J lost 4 bases, and 4 bases stayed unmatched. Germline V gene data show CDR1 as LGHNA and CDR2 as YSLEER. This CDR3 spans 13 amino acids. The CDR3 DNA reads as TGCGCCAGCAGCAAGGGACAGTTCACTGAAGCTTTCTTT. Its translation: CASSKGQFTEAFF.

The CDR3 sequence: CASSYRGLARSLYF. CDR3 in DNA: TGTGCCAGCAGTTACCGTGGACTAGCTCGAAGCCTGTACTTC. The chain links TRBV6-5 to TRBJ2-5, with TRBD2 matching 8 bases. This CDR3 comprises 14 residues. Germline CDR1 MNHEY, CDR2 SVGAGI. Trimming removed 2 bases from V and 13 bases from J; junction bases left unmatched: 12.

V usage is TRBV3-1 (or the pseudogene TRBV3-2) and J usage is TRBJ2-1, with a weak D call TRBD2 (5 bases). Germline V gives CDR1 LGHDT, CDR2 YNNKEL (reference sequence). CDR3 length: 14 amino acids. Trimming left V 2 bases short and J 6 bases short, with 11 bases between. The CDR3 region has the DNA TGTGCCAGCAGCCAATTAGCGAGGACCAATGAGCAGTTCTTC. This encodes CASSQLARTNEQFF.

The J gene is TRBJ2-1, the V gene TRBV10-3; a possible D gene is TRBD1 (5 bases). Germline V gene data show CDR1 as ENHRY and CDR2 as SYGVKD. CDR3 size: 14 residues. The V gene lost 10 bases and the J gene lost 6 bases, with 19 bases spanning the gap. The CDR3 spells CATALGRGGNEQFF. In nucleotides, the CDR3 is TGTGCCACCGCACTGGGAAGGGGTGGCAATGAGCAGTTCTTC.

The gene calls are TRBV6-5 and TRBJ2-2, with D possibly TRBD1 on 6 matching bases. V was cut by 4 bases and J by 4 bases, with 16 bases left in between. Germline CDR1 reads MNHEY; CDR2 reads SVGAGI. CDR3 length equals 16 residues. The CDR3 DNA reads as TGTGCCAGCAGTTGGGGGCTACAGGGACCCACCGGGGAGCTGTTTTTT. Its protein product is CASSWGLQGPTGELFF.

The chain carries TRBV10-3 and TRBJ1-1; D is unresolved. Deletions cut 0 bases from V and 1 base from J, with 9 bases between. Germline CDR1 ENHRY, CDR2 SYGVKD. CDR3 length equals 15 residues. CDR3 sequence (DNA): TGTGCCATCAGTGAGTCGCCCGGGAGGAACACTGAAGCTTTCTTT. This sequence encodes CAISESPGRNTEAFF.

The chain employs TRBV28 and TRBJ2-1, with D possibly TRBD2 on 6 matching bases. Germline CDR1 is MDHEN and CDR2 is SYDVKM. V dropped 7 bases and J dropped 6 bases, with 16 bases sitting between them. The CDR3 runs to 14 residues. In nucleotides, the CDR3 is TGTGCCAGCACGCCCCCGGGGGTGGTCAATGAGCAGTTCTTC. Translating gives CASTPPGVVNEQFF. The variable domain in full, completed from reference TRBV28 and TRBJ2-1, reads DVKVTQSSRYLVKRTGEKVFLECVQDMDHENMFWYRQDPGLGLRLIYFSYDVKMKEKGDIPEGYSVSREKKERFSLILESASTNQTSMYLCASTPPGVVNEQFFGPGTRLTVL.

The chain uses TRBV19 and TRBJ1-1, with 9 bases fitting TRBD1. V lost 6 bases, J lost 4 bases, and 3 bases stayed unmatched. CDR1 is LNHDA, CDR2 SQIVND, per germline (reference sequence). This CDR3 contains 13 residues. The CDR3 loop is CASRGQGGTEAFF. The CDR3 DNA sequence: TGTGCCAGTAGGGGACAGGGAGGCACTGAAGCTTTCTTT.

The chain links TRBV29-1 to TRBJ2-7; TRBD2 aligns across 7 bases. The CDR3 sequence is 14 residues long. The V gene's germline CDR1 is SQVTM and CDR2 ANQGSEA. V lost 4 bases, J lost 0 bases, and 6 bases stayed unmatched. In DNA form, the CDR3 reads TGCAGCGTTGGGCCAGCGGGGAGCTCCTACGAGCAGTACTTC. Translated, it gives CSVGPAGSSYEQYF.

The table lists this clone with a count of one. V usage is TRBV30 and J usage is TRBJ1-5; D may be TRBD1 (5 bases). The CDR3 spans 13 residues. The germline CDR1 and CDR2 sequences are GTSNPN and SVGIG (reference sequence). The V end was cut by 1 base, the J end by 4 bases, with 8 bases between. The CDR3 region is CAWSGGPNQPQHF. DNA of the CDR3: TGTGCCTGGAGTGGGGGCCCAAATCAGCCCCAGCATTTT.

V and J are TRBV9 and TRBJ2-1; TRBD2 agrees at 11 bases. The CDR3 has 20 amino acids. The germline CDR1 and CDR2 sequences are SGDLS and YYNGEE. V lost 3 bases, J lost 2 bases, and 16 bases stayed unmatched. The CDR3 bases are TGTGCCAGCAGCGATCGACCGGGAACTAGCGGGAGAGGCGCCTACAATGAGCAGTTCTTC. Translation gives CASSDRPGTSGRGAYNEQFF. Looking up the rest from reference TRBV9 and TRBJ2-1 gives the full variable domain: DSGVTQTPKHLITATGQRVTLRCSPRSGDLSVYWYQQSLDQGLQFLIQYYNGEERAKGNILERFSAQQFPDLHSELNLSSLELGDSALYFCASSDRPGTSGRGAYNEQFFGPGTRLTVL.

This chain links TRBV9 with TRBJ1-5; no reliable D call. The ends were cut back, 3 bases at V and 0 bases at J, with 4 bases in the middle. This CDR3 spans 13 amino acids. The germline gives CDR1 SGDLS, CDR2 YYNGEE. The CDR3 region has the DNA TGTGCCAGCAGCGCTTATAGCAATCAGCCCCAGCATTTT. Its protein product is CASSAYSNQPQHF.

The V gene is TRBV2, the J gene TRBJ2-5, with 9 nucleotides matching TRBD2. Trimming took 0 bases from V and 2 from J; bases not matched to a gene: 4. CDR1 SNHLY and CDR2 FYNNEI come from the germline V gene. CDR3 length: 16 residues. CDR3 protein: CASSEATGLAQETQYF. DNA of the CDR3: TGTGCCAGCAGTGAAGCGACTGGACTAGCGCAAGAGACCCAGTACTTC.

The V and J genes are TRBV29-1 and TRBJ1-1, with 8 positions matching TRBD1. Germline V lookup: CDR1 SQVTM, CDR2 ANQGSEA. This CDR3 has 13 residues. Losses at the gene ends were 4 bases for V and 5 bases for J; bases not matched to a gene: 6. This CDR3 is CSVGLDRATEAFF. The CDR3 DNA is TGCAGCGTTGGTCTGGACAGGGCGACTGAAGCTTTCTTT.

The chain combines TRBV4-1 with TRBJ2-3; TRBD1 aligns across 7 bases. The CDR3 has 16 amino acids. Germline V gene lookup returns CDR1 MGHRA and CDR2 YSYEKL. After removal of 3 bases from V and 4 bases from J, the junction contained 10 bases not matched to a gene. The DNA of the CDR3 is TGCGCCAGCAGCCACGGAGACAGGGCGTACTCAGATACGCAGTATTTT. This translates into CASSHGDRAYSDTQYF.

This rearrangement joins TRBV7-2 to TRBJ2-1; 10 bases fit TRBD2. There are 15 residues in the CDR3. V shed 4 bases and J 8 bases; nucleotides not matched to a gene: 8. Germline assignment: CDR1 SGHTA and CDR2 FQGNSA. The CDR3 loop reads CASSSPGLAIYEQFF. The CDR3 DNA reads as TGTGCCAGCAGCTCACCGGGACTAGCGATCTATGAGCAGTTCTTC.

The J gene is TRBJ1-5, the V gene TRBV18; D ambiguous. CDR3 length: 14 amino acids. V dropped 2 bases and J dropped 7 bases, with 12 bases sitting between them. CDR1 is KGHSH and CDR2 is LQKENI in the germline V gene. The CDR3 here is CASSPGGQRQPQHF. The CDR3 DNA reads TGTGCCAGCTCACCAGGCGGGCAGCGGCAGCCCCAGCATTTT.

V and J are TRBV7-3 and TRBJ2-6; D gene unclear. CDR1 and CDR2 (germline): SGHTA, FQGTGA. The CDR3 spans 14 residues. Trimming removed 5 bases from V and 4 bases from J, with 9 bases in between. Written as DNA, the CDR3 is TGTGCCAGCAGCCCAGGAAGCGGGGCCAACGTCCTGACTTTC. Its protein product is CASSPGSGANVLTF.

The chain is built from TRBV11-2 and TRBJ1-1; tentatively, D is TRBD1 (5 bases). Germline V gene lookup returns CDR1 SGHAT and CDR2 FQNNGV. The CDR3 length is 15 residues. V lost 4 bases to trimming and J lost 5 bases, with 17 bases between them. In nucleotides, the CDR3 is TGTGCCAGCAGCTCCGGCGGCGGGGGTGAGACTGAAGCTTTCTTT. Its translation: CASSSGGGGETEAFF.

This clone occurred a few times. The chain has TRBV4-2 and TRBJ2-4; perhaps TRBD2 as D (5 bases). The V end lost 1 base, the J end lost 6 bases, and 10 bases lay between the germline ends. Germline-derived CDR1 and CDR2 are LGHNA and YNFKEQ. The CDR3 is 14 residues long. As DNA, the CDR3 is TGTGCCAGCAGCCAAGGATTGGGGAGAAACATTCAGTACTTC. It translates to CASSQGLGRNIQYF.